The 8 T cell receptor beta chains listed next were all sequenced from one sample in a study of T cell responses to AZD1222 COVID-19 vaccine. Measured with immunoSEQ multiplex PCR; TCRdb has only the in-frame clones, and not every one. Here the sample spans about 140,000 clones, around 90% being singletons. This specimen consisted of peripheral blood, obtained 28 days after the second AZD1222 dose. The receptors come from an adult who received the AZD1222 COVID-19 vaccine.

V is TRBV6-5 and J is TRBJ2-1; tentative D call: TRBD1 (6 bases). The CDR3 is 13 amino acids. The germline V gene has CDR1 MNHEY and CDR2 SVGAGI. The ends were cut back, 6 bases at V and 2 bases at J, with 8 bases in the middle. CDR3 sequence reads: CASSRGPYNEQFF. The CDR3 region has the DNA TGTGCCAGCAGCAGGGGCCCCTACAATGAGCAGTTCTTC.

This chain links TRBV7-2 with TRBJ1-1; D call uncertain. This CDR3 spans 15 amino acids. Germline CDR1 is SGHTA and CDR2 is FQGNSA. V lost 2 bases to trimming and J lost 5 bases, with 15 bases between them. CDR3 bases: TGTGCCAGCAGCTTAATGAGCGTCGGAGGGACTGAAGCTTTCTTT. Encoded protein: CASSLMSVGGTEAFF.

This chain uses TRBV29-1 with TRBJ2-7, with 7 bases that match TRBD2. CDR3 length equals 11 residues. The ends lost 7 bases at V and 12 bases at J; junction bases unmatched: 12. The germline V gene encodes CDR1 SQVTM and CDR2 ANQGSEA. The CDR3 sequence is CSALDGGFLYF. CDR3 bases: TGCAGCGCCCTGGACGGGGGGTTTCTGTACTTC.

The chain links TRBV5-6 to TRBJ2-7; D is unresolved. The V end lost 1 base, the J end lost 9 bases, and 17 bases lay between the germline ends. This CDR3 contains 14 residues. Germline assignment: CDR1 SGHDT and CDR2 YYEEEE. CDR3 in amino acids: CASSLNLIEERQYF. Here the CDR3 DNA reads TGTGCCAGCAGCTTGAATCTTATTGAGGAGAGGCAGTACTTC. Full variable domain (remainder filled in from reference TRBV5-6 and TRBJ2-7): DAGVTQSPTHLIKTRGQQVTLRCSPKSGHDTVSWYQQALGQGPQFIFQYYEEEERQRGNFPDRFSGHQFPNYSSELNVNALLLGDSALYLCASSLNLIEERQYFGPGTRLTVT.

The chain joins TRBV7-8 to TRBJ1-1, with D possibly matching TRBD1 (5 bases). The CDR3 has 14 residues. Trimming took 5 bases from V and 4 from J, leaving 14 bases between them. Germline CDR1 and CDR2: SGHVS and FQNEAQ. This CDR3 reads CASSPPGTITEAFF. CDR3 coding DNA: TGTGCCAGCAGCCCACCCGGGACGATCACTGAAGCTTTCTTT.

The chain recombines TRBV2 with TRBJ1-2; D perhaps matches TRBD1 (6 bases). The V end was cut by 2 bases, the J end by 5 bases, with 15 bases between. The CDR3 loop spans 15 amino acids. CDR1 and CDR2 (germline): SNHLY, FYNNEI. Here the CDR3 DNA reads TGTGCCAGCAGTGAATCCCCGGTGGGGGCGTATGGCTACACCTTC. Translation gives CASSESPVGAYGYTF.

Notes on this clone: One end of the junction varies from germline; a read error may be responsible. This chain connects TRBV19 to TRBJ1-5; 8 bases fit TRBD1. Germline CDR1 LNHDA, CDR2 SQIVND (reference sequence). CDR3 size: 15 residues. This chain's CDR3 is CASSINPGGKQPQHF. The DNA of the CDR3 is TGTGCCAGTAGTATTAATCCAGGGGGCAAGCAGCCCCAGCATTTT.

This chain uses TRBV5-4 with TRBJ1-1; no clear D. The CDR3 covers 15 residues. Germline lookup yields CDR1 SGHNT and CDR2 YYREEE (reference sequence). Trimming left V 1 base short and J 3 bases short, with 13 bases between. DNA for the CDR3: TGTGCCAGCAGCTTGCGCCTGGACGGCGACACTGAAGCTTTCTTT. This gives the protein CASSLRLDGDTEAFF.